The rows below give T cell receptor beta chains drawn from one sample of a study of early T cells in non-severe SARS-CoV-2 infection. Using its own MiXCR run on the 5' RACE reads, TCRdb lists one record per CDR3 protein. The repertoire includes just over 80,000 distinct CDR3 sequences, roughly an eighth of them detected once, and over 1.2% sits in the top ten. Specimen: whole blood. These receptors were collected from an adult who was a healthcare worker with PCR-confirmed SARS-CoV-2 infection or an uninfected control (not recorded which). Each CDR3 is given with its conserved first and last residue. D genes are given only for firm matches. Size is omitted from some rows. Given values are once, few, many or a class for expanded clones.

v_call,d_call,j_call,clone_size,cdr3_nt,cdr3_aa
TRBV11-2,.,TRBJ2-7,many,TGTGCCAGCAGCCTAGGAACCCTACGGTTGCTAGGAGACGAGCAGTACTTC,CASSLGTLRLLGDEQYF
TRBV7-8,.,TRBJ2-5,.,TGTGCCAGCAGCCCCCCCCGGGGGGAGACCCAGTACTTC,CASSPPRGETQYF
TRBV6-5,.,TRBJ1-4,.,TGTGCCAGCAGGCTGACAAGTACTAATGGAAAACTGTTTTTT,CASRLTSTNGKLFF
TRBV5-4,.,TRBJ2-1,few,TGTGCCATTCACAGGGGCGGGGGCAATGAGCAGTTCTTC,CAIHRGGGNEQFF
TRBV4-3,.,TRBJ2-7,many,TGCGCCAGCAGCCAAGAGGGCAGGAGCTCCTACGAGCAGTACTTC,CASSQEGRSSYEQYF
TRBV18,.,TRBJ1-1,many,TGTGCCAGCTCACCAAAGAACACTGAAGCTTTCTTT,CASSPKNTEAFF
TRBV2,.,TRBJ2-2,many,TGTGCCAGCAGTGCCCTCAGGGTAGGCGGGGAGCTGTTTTTT,CASSALRVGGELFF
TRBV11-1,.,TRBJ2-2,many,TGTGCCACCCACTCAAAACCAACCGGGGAGCTGTTTTTT,CATHSKPTGELFF
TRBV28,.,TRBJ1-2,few,TGTGCCAGCAATGTCCCAGGGGTCTATGGCTACACCTTC,CASNVPGVYGYTF
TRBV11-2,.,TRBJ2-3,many,TGTGCCAGCAGCTCGAGGCCCGACCGAGATACGCAGTATTTT,CASSSRPDRDTQYF
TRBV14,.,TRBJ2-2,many,.,CASSHFGAGELFF
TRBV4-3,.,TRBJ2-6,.,TGCGCCAGCAGCCAAGATCAATCCTCTGGGGCCAACGTCCTGACTTTC,CASSQDQSSGANVLTF
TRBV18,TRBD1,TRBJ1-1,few,TGTGCCAGCTCACCACCCTGGCGACAGGGTGAAGCTTTCTTT,CASSPPWRQGEAFF
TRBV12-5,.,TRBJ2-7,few,TGTGCTAGTGTTTTCAACCCCGGGGGAACTGGAAGCTACGAGCAGTACTTC,CASVFNPGGTGSYEQYF
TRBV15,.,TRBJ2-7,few,TGTGCCACCAGCAGAGATCAGCCTAGCGAGCAGTACTTC,CATSRDQPSEQYF
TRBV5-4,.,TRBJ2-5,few,TGTGCCAGCAGCTTGGGGGCCAACCTTCAAGAGACCCAGTACTTC,CASSLGANLQETQYF
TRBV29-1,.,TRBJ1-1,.,TGCAGCGTGGGAGTTCTGGGGACTGAAGCTTTCTTT,CSVGVLGTEAFF
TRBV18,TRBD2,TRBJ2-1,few,TGTGCCAGCTCACCCCCCCAGGGTAGCGGGGGAGGTTCCTACAATGAGCAGTTCTTC,CASSPPQGSGGGSYNEQFF
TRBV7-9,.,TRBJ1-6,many,TGTGCCAGCAGCCCTGGGGGCTGGACGTCACCCCTCCACTTT,CASSPGGWTSPLHF
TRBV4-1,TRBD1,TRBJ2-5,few,TGCGCCAGCAGCCAGCCGGGACAGGTCTACGGAAGGTCTCAAGAGACCCAGTACTTC,CASSQPGQVYGRSQETQYF
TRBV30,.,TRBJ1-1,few,TGTGCCTGGAGTGACCCCCCTGGGGGTGGGACTGAAGCTTTCTTT,CAWSDPPGGGTEAFF
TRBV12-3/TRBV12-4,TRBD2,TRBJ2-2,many,TGTGCCAGCAGAATAGCGGGGGGGCCGAGTACCGGGGAGCTGTTTTTT,CASRIAGGPSTGELFF
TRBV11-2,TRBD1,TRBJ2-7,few,TGTGCCAGCAGCTTACCCCGGACAGGGCAGTACGAGCAGTACTTC,CASSLPRTGQYEQYF
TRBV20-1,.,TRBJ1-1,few,TGCAGTGCTAGCGGGCCAGCTGAAGCTTTCTTT,CSASGPAEAFF
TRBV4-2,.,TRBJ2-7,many,TGTGCCAGCAGCCAAGGAGACATGTCCTACGAGCAGTACTTC,CASSQGDMSYEQYF
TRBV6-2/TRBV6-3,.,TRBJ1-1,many,TGTGCCAGCAGCCCCCTGATGGGGGAGGCTTTCTTT,CASSPLMGEAFF
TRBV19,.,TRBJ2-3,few,TGTGCCAGTAGTTTCGGACTTGACACAGATACGCAGTATTTT,CASSFGLDTDTQYF
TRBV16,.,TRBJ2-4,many,TGTGCCAGCAGCCAATCGTCCGGGATAAACATTCAGTACTTC,CASSQSSGINIQYF
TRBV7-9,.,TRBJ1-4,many,TGTGCCAGCAGCTTAGTTGAGATAGCTAATGAAAAACTGTTTTTT,CASSLVEIANEKLFF
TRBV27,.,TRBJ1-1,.,TGTGCCAGCAGTCCCTGGAACAGGGACACTGAAGCTTTCTTT,CASSPWNRDTEAFF
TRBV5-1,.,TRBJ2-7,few,TGCGCCAGCAGCCTGGAACCCCCCTACGAGCAGTACTTC,CASSLEPPYEQYF
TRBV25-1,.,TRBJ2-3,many,TGTGCCAGCAGTGAAGAGCGGGTGATCGATACGCAGTATTTT,CASSEERVIDTQYF